These T cell receptor beta chains were read from a single sample in a study of cytomegalovirus exposure and HLA in healthy donors. Sequencing used immunoSEQ multiplex PCR; TCRdb keeps in-frame clones, though not all of them. Of 170,000 or so clones in the sample, approximately 80% were seen once. The sample taken for sequencing was PBMCs. The source is a woman in her forties or fifties in good health and CMV-seronegative. The CDR3 runs from the conserved cysteine through the conserved F or W. The D gene is left open where the match is weak. Clone size appears in some rows only: once, few, many, or a class for an expanded clone.

TRBJ2-1 TRBV5-1 - - CASSGGEQFF TGCGCCAGCAGCGGCGGTGAGCAGTTCTTC
TRBJ2-6 TRBV2 - few CASRIQGGVLTF TGTGCCAGCAGGATACAGGGCGGCGTCCTGACTTTC
TRBJ2-6 TRBV28 TRBD1 - CASGQGGTGTGGANVLTF TGTGCCAGCGGACAGGGGGGGACAGGGACGGGTGGGGCCAACGTCCTGACTTTC
TRBJ1-5 TRBV27 - - CASSLFGEISNQPQHF TGTGCCAGCAGTTTATTCGGTGAGATCAGCAATCAGCCCCAGCATTTT
TRBJ2-3 TRBV30 TRBD2 once CASKGGGAGDTQYF TGTGCCTCCAAAGGCGGGGGGGCAGGAGATACGCAGTATTTT
TRBJ1-5 TRBV28 - few CASRLLGGLFNQPQHF TGTGCCAGCAGACTGCTAGGAGGTTTATTCAATCAGCCCCAGCATTTT
TRBJ2-5 TRBV7-6 - - CASSLNLGDAMETQYF TGTGCCAGCAGCTTAAACCTAGGGGATGCTATGGAGACCCAGTACTTC
TRBJ1-2 TRBV25-1 TRBD1 - CASSGQDRDYGYTF TGTGCCAGCAGTGGGCAGGACAGGGACTATGGCTACACCTTC
TRBJ1-4 TRBV4-3 - - CASSQAGSNEKLFF TGCGCCAGCAGCCAAGCGGGGAGTAATGAAAAACTGTTTTTT
TRBJ1-5 TRBV19 - - CASSRIPGGNQPQHF TGTGCCAGTAGTAGAATCCCCGGGGGCAATCAGCCCCAGCATTTT
TRBJ2-2 TRBV5-4 TRBD1 once CASSLDSGTGGTGELFF TGTGCCAGCAGCTTGGATTCCGGGACAGGGGGCACCGGGGAGCTGTTTTTT
TRBJ2-2 TRBV5-4 - - CASSLGGPDTGELFF TGTGCCAGCAGCTTGGGGGGCCCGGACACCGGGGAGCTGTTTTTT
TRBJ2-1 TRBV30 TRBD2 - CAWTVGGEQFF TGTGCCTGGACGGTGGGGGGGGAGCAGTTCTTC
TRBJ2-7 TRBV6-1 - - CASVGRQGGFEQYF TGTGCCAGCGTAGGTCGGCAGGGAGGCTTCGAGCAGTACTTC
TRBJ2-7 TRBV10-3 TRBD2 - CAISELAGANEQYF TGTGCCATCAGTGAGCTAGCGGGAGCCAACGAGCAGTACTTC
TRBJ2-1 TRBV9 - - CASSDRPADSLNNEQFF TGTGCCAGCAGCGATAGACCCGCCGACAGCTTAAACAATGAGCAGTTCTTC
TRBJ1-3 TRBV27 - few CASKAEPGNTIYF TGTGCCAGCAAAGCCGAACCTGGAAACACCATATATTTT
TRBJ1-5 TRBV7-2 - once CASRTRDIGTQPQHF TGTGCCAGCAGGACCCGGGACATCGGTACTCAGCCCCAGCATTTT
TRBJ2-3 TRBV28 - - CASSSREFSDTQYF TGTGCCAGCAGCTCTCGGGAGTTCTCAGATACGCAGTATTTT
TRBJ2-2 TRBV5-1 TRBD1 - CASSLTAAGGYTGELFF TGCGCCAGCAGCTTGACGGCGGCAGGGGGCTACACCGGGGAGCTGTTTTTT